The 30 T cell receptor beta chains below were found in one sample sequenced in a study of T cells in tumors after PD-1 blockade. Sequencing was performed with immunoSEQ multiplex PCR; in TCRdb, only in-frame clones are kept and a portion is missing. The table lists approximately 59,000 clones, over 75% of them singletons, with under 15% in the top ten. Sequenced material: PBMCs, taken before anti-PD-1 treatment. The receptors shown here come from a human donor with basal cell carcinoma.

The chain is built from TRBV28 and TRBJ2-5; a possible D gene is TRBD2 (6 bases). V was trimmed by 6 bases and J by 4 bases, leaving 9 bases between them. This CDR3 has 12 residues. Germline V CDR1 and CDR2: MDHEN, SYDVKM. For the CDR3, the DNA is TGTGCCAGCAGGGAGGGGCGAGAGACCCAGTACTTC. Encoded protein: CASREGRETQYF.

The V and J genes are TRBV2 and TRBJ1-5; no clear D gene. CDR1 is SNHLY and CDR2 is FYNNEI in the germline V gene. The CDR3 covers 14 residues. The V gene lost 6 bases and the J gene lost 6 bases, with 15 bases spanning the gap. CDR3 sequence reads: CASRDYVGSQPQHF. CDR3 bases: TGTGCCAGCAGGGATTATGTGGGGAGTCAGCCCCAGCATTTT.

The chain uses TRBV11-1 and TRBJ2-7; TRBD1 might be the D (7 bases). In germline, CDR1 is SGHAT, CDR2 FQDESV (reference sequence). V shed 5 bases and J shed 6 bases, with 20 bases lying between them. The CDR3 has 15 amino acids. The CDR3 DNA reads TGTGCCAGCAGCCCAGGGGGAGGCGGGAATAGCGAGCAGTACTTC. This sequence encodes CASSPGGGGNSEQYF.

This chain connects TRBV10-3 to TRBJ1-3; 9 nucleotides line up with TRBD1. The length of the CDR3 is 14 residues. V was clipped by 6 bases and J by 3 bases; unmatched bases: 3. Germline-derived CDR1 and CDR2 are ENHRY and SYGVKD. The CDR3: CAISQTGGGNTIYF. The CDR3 nucleotides are TGTGCCATCAGCCAGACAGGGGGTGGAAACACCATATATTTT.

Only a few counts were recorded for this clone. V is TRBV7-9 and J is TRBJ1-2, with D unclear. The V and J ends lost 5 bases and 6 bases respectively, with 16 bases between them. Germline values: CDR1 SEHNR, CDR2 FQNEAQ (reference sequence). This CDR3 comprises 14 residues. Here the CDR3 DNA reads TGTGCCAGCAGCCTCCATAATGCGGGGAATGGCTACACCTTC. This gives the protein CASSLHNAGNGYTF.

This rearrangement joins TRBV6-5 to TRBJ1-2, with 8 bases fitting TRBD1. The CDR3 covers 15 residues. CDR1 MNHEY and CDR2 SVGAGI come from the germline V gene. Germline trimming cut 5 bases from V and 4 bases from J; bases unmatched to any gene: 9. The CDR3 DNA reads TGTGCCAGCAGTACGACGCAGGGGGCAGGCTATGGCTACACCTTC. This codes for CASSTTQGAGYGYTF.

This chain links TRBV30 with TRBJ2-6; maybe TRBD1 (6 bases). The V end lost 6 bases, the J end lost 4 bases, and 10 bases lay between the germline ends. The germline CDR1 and CDR2 sequences are GTSNPN and SVGIG (reference sequence). The CDR3 covers 13 residues. The DNA for the CDR3 is TGTGCCTGCGACGGACAGGGGGCCAACGTCCTGACTTTC. It encodes CACDGQGANVLTF.

The V gene is TRBV19, the J gene TRBJ1-5; D gene uncertain. Deletions cut 6 bases from V and 1 base from J, with 19 bases between. CDR1 and CDR2 from the germline V gene are LNHDA and SQIVND (reference sequence). The CDR3 has 17 residues. CDR3: CASSVEGGKVSNQPQHF. The CDR3 coding sequence is TGTGCCAGTAGCGTCGAGGGAGGGAAGGTCAGCAATCAGCCCCAGCATTTT.

The chain joins TRBV19 to TRBJ1-1, with 8 bases aligning to TRBD1. Per the germline V gene, CDR1 is LNHDA and CDR2 is SQIVND (reference sequence). This CDR3 has 18 amino acids. J gave up 4 bases and V 5 bases, and 18 bases lay outside the gene matches. CDR3 protein: CASSPSPYPGGRGTEAFF. The CDR3 DNA follows: TGTGCCAGTAGTCCCTCACCCTATCCAGGGGGCCGGGGCACTGAAGCTTTCTTT.

The chain uses TRBV5-1 and TRBJ2-2; no clear D gene. The CDR3 runs to 18 residues. The germline CDR1 and CDR2 sequences are SGHRS and YFSETQ. The V end was cut by 0 bases, the J end by 0 bases, with 15 bases between. Written as DNA, the CDR3 is TGCGCCAGCAGCTTGGAGGGTCCCGGAACTACGAACACCGGGGAGCTGTTTTTT. Translating gives CASSLEGPGTTNTGELFF. Full variable domain (outside the CDR3, taken from reference TRBV5-1 and TRBJ2-2): KAGVTQTPRYLIKTRGQQVTLSCSPISGHRSVSWYQQTPGQGLQFLFEYFSETQRNKGNFPGRFSGRQFSNSRSEMNVSTLELGDSALYLCASSLEGPGTTNTGELFFGEGSRLTVL.

This clone was recorded once. The rearrangement links TRBV4-1 to TRBJ2-4; TRBD2 matches 8 bases. Germline CDR1 is MGHRA and CDR2 is YSYEKL. J was trimmed by 9 bases and V by 1 base; bases with no gene match: 5. The CDR3 spans 14 residues. DNA of the CDR3: TGCGCCAGCAGCCAAGGAGCGGGGGCAGGCATTCAGTACTTC. It yields the protein CASSQGAGAGIQYF.

The J gene is TRBJ2-7, the V gene TRBV5-5; D remains unclear. Trimming took off 2 bases at V and 6 bases at J, with 15 bases between the two ends. Germline lookup yields CDR1 SGHKS and CDR2 YYEKEE (reference sequence). The CDR3 runs to 14 residues. CDR3 amino acids: CASSFHPGWAEQYF. The CDR3 DNA follows: TGTGCCAGCAGCTTTCACCCTGGGTGGGCCGAGCAGTACTTC.

The chain couples TRBV4-1 to TRBJ2-2, with D possibly TRBD2 on 6 matching bases. The germline V gene encodes CDR1 MGHRA and CDR2 YSYEKL. The CDR3 has 14 amino acids. Trimming removed 5 bases at V and 0 bases at J, with 7 bases between. Here the CDR3 reads CASSTGANTGELFF. CDR3 coding DNA: TGCGCCAGCAGCACGGGGGCGAACACCGGGGAGCTGTTTTTT.

The J gene is TRBJ2-1, the V gene TRBV21-1; the table gives TRBD1 as D, unverified against the DNA. TRBV21-1 corresponds to a pseudogene. This CDR3 has 10 residues. CDR3 bases: TGTGCAGCAGCTCAGGGTGAGCAGTTCTTC. This gives the protein CAAAQGEQFF.

The CDR3 region has the DNA TGTGCCAGCAGCCTCCGACCGGGGGAGCCCCAGCATTTT. Its protein product is CASSLRPGEPQHF. The chain has TRBV5-4 and TRBJ1-5; D is possibly TRBD1 (5 bases). The CDR3 consists of 13 residues. Trimming removed 4 bases at V and 8 bases at J, with 13 bases between. From germline, CDR1 is SGHNT and CDR2 YYREEE (reference sequence).

The V and J genes are TRBV7-6 and TRBJ1-1; D not resolved. Germline CDR1 SGHVS, CDR2 FNYEAQ. CDR3 length: 13 amino acids. The V end lost 5 bases, the J end lost 4 bases, and 11 bases lay between the germline ends. DNA of the CDR3: TGTGCCAGCAGCCGGGCGTTGACCACTGAAGCTTTCTTT. Amino acids: CASSRALTTEAFF. The whole variable domain, filled in from reference TRBV7-6 and TRBJ1-1, reads GAGVSQSPRYKVTKRGQDVALRCDPISGHVSLYWYRQALGQGPEFLTYFNYEAQQDKSGLPNDRFSAERPEGSISTLTIQRTEQRDSAMYRCASSRALTTEAFFGQGTRLTVV.

The V call is TRBV6-5, the J call TRBJ1-1; D is unclear. The germline V and J ends were trimmed by 6 bases and 6 bases, with 17 bases remaining between them. Germline V gene data show CDR1 as MNHEY and CDR2 as SVGAGI. The CDR3 length is 14 residues. CDR3 nucleotide sequence: TGTGCCAGCAGGGAGGGTTCAGGAAGACCTGAAGCTTTCTTT. It is translated as CASREGSGRPEAFF.

The V gene is TRBV11-2, the J gene TRBJ1-6; 10 positions agree with TRBD1. After removal of 4 bases from V and 0 bases from J, the junction contained 6 bases not matched to a gene. Germline V lookup: CDR1 SGHAT, CDR2 FQNNGV. This CDR3 is 18 amino acids long. The DNA of the CDR3 is TGTGCCAGCAGCTCCTTGGGGACAGGGGACTCCTATAATTCACCCCTCCACTTT. Protein sequence: CASSSLGTGDSYNSPLHF.

This chain joins TRBV27 and TRBJ1-6; D perhaps matches TRBD1 (6 bases). V lost 6 bases to trimming and J lost 4 bases, with 13 bases between them. The CDR3 extends over 15 amino acids. In germline, CDR1 is MNHEY, CDR2 SMNVEV (reference sequence). The CDR3 DNA reads TGTGCCAGCAGGATTGACAGGCCTTATAATTCACCCCTCCACTTT. Translating gives CASRIDRPYNSPLHF.

The sample holds one count of this clone. The chain couples TRBV9 to TRBJ1-1; the match to TRBD1 covers 9 bases. The CDR3 is 11 residues long. V gave up 4 bases and J gave up 11 bases; unmatched junction bases: 3. CDR1 and CDR2 (germline): SGDLS, YYNGEE. The CDR3 nucleotides are TGTGCCAGCAGCCGGGACAGGGAGGCTTTCTTT. Its protein is CASSRDREAFF.

This chain uses TRBV19 with TRBJ1-5; 10 bases are a match to TRBD1. J lost 4 bases, V lost 9 bases, and 6 bases had no gene match. CDR3 length equals 14 residues. From germline, CDR1 is LNHDA and CDR2 SQIVND (reference sequence). CDR3 in amino acids: CARPDRGTNQPQHF. The DNA of the CDR3 is TGTGCCAGGCCGGACAGGGGGACTAATCAGCCCCAGCATTTT.

V and J are TRBV3-1 (or the pseudogene TRBV3-2) and TRBJ2-7, with no clear D. Looked up from germline, CDR1 is LGHDT and CDR2 is YNNKEL (reference sequence). The ends were cut back, 0 bases at V and 2 bases at J, with 14 bases in the middle. The CDR3 consists of 16 residues. The CDR3 reads CASSQEDGTRPYEQYF. DNA for the CDR3: TGTGCCAGCAGCCAAGAAGACGGAACTCGACCCTACGAGCAGTACTTC.

About this clone itself: The junction shows a germline mismatch at one end, possibly a read error. Other DNA sequences from this sample encode an identical CDR3 as well. V and J are TRBV29-1 and TRBJ2-2; TRBD2 matches 7 bases. The CDR3 is made up of 16 amino acids. CDR1 and CDR2 (germline): SQVTM, ANQGSEA. The CDR3 protein is CSVELGLDVNTGELFF. As DNA, the CDR3 is TGTAGCGTTGAACTTGGACTAGATGTTAACACCGGGGAGCTGTTTTTT.

CDR3 in DNA: TGTGCCAGCAGCTTATTTACAGGGGTCGTAAGCACAGATACGCAGTATTTT. This codes for CASSLFTGVVSTDTQYF. The chain joins TRBV7-2 to TRBJ2-3; 7 nucleotides agree with TRBD1. Trimming cost V 2 bases and J 0 bases; bases outside gene matches: 8. The CDR3 totals 17 residues. Germline CDR1 SGHTA, CDR2 FQGNSA.

This clone was detected only once. The V and J genes are TRBV7-6 and TRBJ2-7; TRBD2 aligns across 15 bases. The CDR3 extends over 17 amino acids. Looked up from germline, CDR1 is SGHVS and CDR2 is FNYEAQ. V shed 5 bases, J shed 3 bases, and the junction held 8 bases outside the gene matches. DNA of the CDR3: TGTGCCAGCAGCCGGACTAGCGGGGGGGCAACTCTCTACGAGCAGTACTTC. Translated, it gives CASSRTSGGATLYEQYF.

This clone appeared a few times. The V call is TRBV6-5, the J call TRBJ2-7; perhaps TRBD2 as D (6 bases). Germline CDR1 and CDR2: MNHEY and SVGAGI. The ends were cut back, 6 bases at V and 5 bases at J, with 20 bases in the middle. The CDR3 is 15 amino acids. DNA for the CDR3: TGTGCCAGCAGCCGCACGGGACTGAGTTCTAACGAGCAGTACTTC. Its protein product is CASSRTGLSSNEQYF.

The CDR3 reads CASAPFGGINEKLFF. In DNA, the CDR3 is TGTGCTAGTGCCCCTTTCGGGGGTATTAACGAAAAACTGTTTTTT. This chain uses TRBV12-5 with TRBJ1-4, with D possibly matching TRBD1 (5 bases). Deletions cut 7 bases from V and 8 bases from J, with 20 bases between. This CDR3 comprises 15 residues. The V gene's germline CDR1 is LGHNT and CDR2 FRNRAP.

A remark on this clone: The junction shows a germline mismatch at one end, possibly a read error. The CDR3 DNA reads as TGTGCCCGCAGCGCCCGCGACAGGGGGGGGGAAAAACTGTTTTTT. Encoded protein: CARSARDRGGEKLFF. This chain joins TRBV9 and TRBJ1-4; TRBD1 matches 9 bases. The CDR3 consists of 15 residues. In germline, CDR1 is SGDLS, CDR2 YYNGEE.

This clone is a singleton in its sample. The genes are TRBV2 and TRBJ2-3; TRBD2 is a possible D gene (5 bases). Between the trimmed V and J ends, which lost 6 bases and 6 bases, there was a span of 19 bases. The CDR3 runs to 15 residues. Germline V gene lookup returns CDR1 SNHLY and CDR2 FYNNEI. For the CDR3, the DNA is TGTGCCAGCAGCCTAACCGCCGGGAATGTGGATACGCAGTATTTT. Protein sequence: CASSLTAGNVDTQYF.

A few counts support this clone. The rearrangement joins TRBV7-9 to TRBJ2-7, with TRBD1 matching over 9 bases. The germline gives CDR1 SEHNR, CDR2 FQNEAQ (reference sequence). Trimming took 9 bases from V and 5 from J; bases not matched to a gene: 11. CDR3 length equals 14 residues. This CDR3 reads CASSSGQGLDEQYF. CDR3 nucleotide sequence: TGTGCCAGTTCATCTGGACAGGGGCTGGACGAGCAGTACTTC.